This record concerns one TCR beta chain sequence. This clone has at least ten counts. Its specific antigen is unknown. The read gets to within 3 residues of the CDR3 end, and the germline J gene fills in the rest. The record originates from a study of T cell clonality in common variable immunodeficiency (dated by TCRdb to 2015 to 2017). The research as a whole found: Increased TCRbeta clonality was found in CVID subjects compared with healthy controls (t-test p = 0.018), with the increase being most characteristic of about a third of subjects. CVID TCRbeta sequences were reported to have fewer deletions and N-nucleotide insertions and to lack highly modified clones with 13 or more V deletions. Despite equal DNA input, controls averaged approximately 84,000 unique sequences per sample versus about 31,547 in CVID samples. Fewer TCRbeta clones were shared among CVID subjects than among healthy controls (p < 0.0001). Correlations between repertoire features and clinical complications were limited by patient heterogeneity within the CVID cohort. The authors noted that sequencing repertoires of T cell subpopulations would be needed to clarify what caused the increased clonality in CVID.

Most CVID patients and most healthy controls were of Caucasian heritage. From each donor, about 5 to 8.5 ml of heparinized peripheral whole blood was collected. Genomic DNA from adults with common variable immune deficiency (CVID) and from healthy adult controls was used for sequencing of TCRbeta CDR3 repertoires. A total of approximately 22 healthy adult volunteers (about twelve female and 10 or so male; age range roughly 23 to 66 years, mean age about 34) were included in the control group. To isolate peripheral blood mononuclear cells, diluted blood was subjected to density centrifugation over Hypaque 1077 or Ficoll-Paque. Genomic DNA was obtained from unsorted mononuclear cells through either Qiagen column purification or a centrifugation-based method. CVID samples and control samples contributed equivalent amounts of genomic DNA as sequencing input. For every sample, a 60 bp segment covering the rearranged TCRbeta CDR3 region was amplified and then sequenced. The immunoSEQ assay, a bias-corrected multiplex PCR combined with high-throughput sequencing, was used to amplify TCRbeta. For the original study's pipeline: Each unique nucleotide sequence was treated as a clone and annotated with V, D and J genes, copy number and frequency. Sequences were labeled productive if in frame, and non-productive if out of frame or containing stop codons. As previously described, clonality was computed from Shannon's entropy. The predicted amino acid sequences of productive clones were used to derive mean CDR3 Kyte-Doolittle hydropathy. Hierarchical clustering of scaled V gene usage was performed with the R hclust function using Manhattan distance and complete linkage. Sharing of clones by CDR3 amino acid sequence was evaluated through resampling of 12 repertoires per group over 100 rounds. Repertoires were searched for 70 published EBV-specific and 245 published CMV-specific TCRbeta sequences. After two CVID samples that produced fewer than 10,000 sequences were dropped from the analysis, around 40 CVID repertoires remained. The table comes from immuneACCESS by way of TCRdb, which keeps in-frame sequences with V and J called. Part of the clones is missing from these tables; in studies checked, under half for an unresolved V gene and the rest for unknown reasons. The V and J calls and the clone size are those of that table, but D and trimming were determined from the DNA. The sample has more than 65,000 clones on record, with no singletons. 0.8% of the sample goes to the ten largest clones.

Including the terminal cysteine and phenylalanine, the CDR3 comprises 12 residues. The DNA has 27 bases, all within the CDR3, and is read from base 1. Looking up the germline V gene yields CDR1 MNHEY and CDR2 SVGEGT. The chain couples TRBV6-2 or TRBV6-3 to TRBJ1-1; 10 nucleotides in the junction match TRBD1. Material: peripheral blood mononuclear cells. This receptor was taken from a person aged 18 to 70 in good health. This receptor carries the CDR3 CASREGQGKAFF. The CDR3 DNA, read in part, is TGTGCCAGCAGAGAGGGACAGGGGAAA.